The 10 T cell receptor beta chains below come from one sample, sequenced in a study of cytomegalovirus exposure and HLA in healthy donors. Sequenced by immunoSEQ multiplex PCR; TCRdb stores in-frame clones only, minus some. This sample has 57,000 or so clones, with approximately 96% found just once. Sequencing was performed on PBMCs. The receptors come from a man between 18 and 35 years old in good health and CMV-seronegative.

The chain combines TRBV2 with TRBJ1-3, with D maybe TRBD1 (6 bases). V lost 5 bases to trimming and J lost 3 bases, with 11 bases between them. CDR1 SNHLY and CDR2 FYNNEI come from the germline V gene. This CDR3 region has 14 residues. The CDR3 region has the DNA TGTGCCAGCAGTAAATGGGACAATGGAAACACCATATATTTT. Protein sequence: CASSKWDNGNTIYF.

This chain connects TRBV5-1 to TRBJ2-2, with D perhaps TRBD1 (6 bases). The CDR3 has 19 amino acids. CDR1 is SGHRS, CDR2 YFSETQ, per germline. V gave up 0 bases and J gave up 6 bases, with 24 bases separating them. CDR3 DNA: TGCGCCAGCAGCTTGGAACAGGGTAGAGGAGGCTGGCGCGCCGGGGAGCTGTTTTTT. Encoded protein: CASSLEQGRGGWRAGELFF.

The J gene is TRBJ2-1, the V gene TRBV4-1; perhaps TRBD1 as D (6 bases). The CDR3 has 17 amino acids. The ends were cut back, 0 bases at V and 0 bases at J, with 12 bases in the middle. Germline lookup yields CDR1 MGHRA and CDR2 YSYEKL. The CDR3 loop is CASSQDWTEGSYNEQFF. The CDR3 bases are TGCGCCAGCAGCCAAGACTGGACAGAGGGCTCCTACAATGAGCAGTTCTTC.

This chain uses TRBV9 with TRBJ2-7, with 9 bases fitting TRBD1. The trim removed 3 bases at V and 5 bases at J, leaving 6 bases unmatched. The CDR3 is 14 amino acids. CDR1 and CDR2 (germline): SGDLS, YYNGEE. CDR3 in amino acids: CASSDRDRVNEQYF. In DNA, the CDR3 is TGTGCCAGCAGCGACCGGGACAGGGTGAACGAGCAGTACTTC.

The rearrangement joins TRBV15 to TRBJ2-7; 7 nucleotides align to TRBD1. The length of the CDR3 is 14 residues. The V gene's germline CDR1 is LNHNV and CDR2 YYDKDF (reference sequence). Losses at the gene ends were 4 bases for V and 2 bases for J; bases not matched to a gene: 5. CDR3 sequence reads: CATSIGTDTYEQYF. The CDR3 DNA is TGTGCCACCAGCATCGGGACAGATACCTACGAGCAGTACTTC.

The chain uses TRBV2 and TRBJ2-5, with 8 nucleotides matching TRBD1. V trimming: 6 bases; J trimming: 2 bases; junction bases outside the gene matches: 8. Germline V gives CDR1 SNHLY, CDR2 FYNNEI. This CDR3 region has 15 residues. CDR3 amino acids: CASRRTGSGQETQYF. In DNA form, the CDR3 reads TGTGCCAGCAGAAGGACAGGGTCGGGACAAGAGACCCAGTACTTC.

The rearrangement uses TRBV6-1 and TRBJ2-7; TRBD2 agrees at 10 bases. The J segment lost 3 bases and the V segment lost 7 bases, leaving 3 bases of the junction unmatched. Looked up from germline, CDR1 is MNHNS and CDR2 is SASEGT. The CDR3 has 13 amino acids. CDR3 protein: CASTPSGSYEQYF. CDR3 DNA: TGTGCCAGCACCCCTAGCGGGAGCTACGAGCAGTACTTC.

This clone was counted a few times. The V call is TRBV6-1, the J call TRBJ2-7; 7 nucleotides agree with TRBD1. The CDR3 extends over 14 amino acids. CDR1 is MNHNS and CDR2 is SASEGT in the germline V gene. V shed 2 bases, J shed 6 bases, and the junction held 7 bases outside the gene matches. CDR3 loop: CASSERVAGGEQYF. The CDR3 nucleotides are TGTGCCAGCAGTGAAAGAGTGGCAGGGGGCGAGCAGTACTTC.

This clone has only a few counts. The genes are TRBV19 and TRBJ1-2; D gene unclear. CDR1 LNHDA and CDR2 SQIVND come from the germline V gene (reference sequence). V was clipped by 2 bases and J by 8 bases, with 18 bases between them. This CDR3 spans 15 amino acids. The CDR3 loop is CASSILDSPQRGYTF. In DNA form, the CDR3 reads TGTGCCAGTAGTATATTGGATTCCCCTCAGAGGGGCTACACCTTC. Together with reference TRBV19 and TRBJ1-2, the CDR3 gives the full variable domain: DGGITQSPKYLFRKEGQNVTLSCEQNLNHDAMYWYRQDPGQGLRLIYYSQIVNDFQKGDIAEGYSVSREKKESFPLTVTSAQKNPTAFYLCASSILDSPQRGYTFGSGTRLTVV.

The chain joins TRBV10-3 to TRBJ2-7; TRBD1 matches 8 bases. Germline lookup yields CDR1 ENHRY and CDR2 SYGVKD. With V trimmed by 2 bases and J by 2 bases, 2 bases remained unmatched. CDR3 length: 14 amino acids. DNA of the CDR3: TGTGCCATCAGTGAGGGGGGACAGGCCTACGAGCAGTACTTC. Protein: CAISEGGQAYEQYF.